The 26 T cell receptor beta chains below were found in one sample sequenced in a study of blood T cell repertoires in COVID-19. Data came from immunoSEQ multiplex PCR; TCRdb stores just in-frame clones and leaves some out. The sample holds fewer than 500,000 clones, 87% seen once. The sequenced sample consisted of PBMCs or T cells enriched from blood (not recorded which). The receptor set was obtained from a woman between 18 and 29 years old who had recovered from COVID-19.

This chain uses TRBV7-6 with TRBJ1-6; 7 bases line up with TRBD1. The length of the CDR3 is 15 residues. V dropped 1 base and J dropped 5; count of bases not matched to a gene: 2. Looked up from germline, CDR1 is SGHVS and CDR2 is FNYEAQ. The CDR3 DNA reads TGTGCCAGCAGCTTAGACACAGGGGATAATTCACCCCTCCACTTT. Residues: CASSLDTGDNSPLHF.

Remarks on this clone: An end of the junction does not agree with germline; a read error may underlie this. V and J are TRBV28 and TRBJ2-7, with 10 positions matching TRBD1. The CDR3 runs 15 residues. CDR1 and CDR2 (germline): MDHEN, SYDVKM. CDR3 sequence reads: CASSFIRDRGLFLDF. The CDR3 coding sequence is TGTGCCAGCAGTTTTATCCGGGACAGGGGTTTATTCTTGGACTTC.

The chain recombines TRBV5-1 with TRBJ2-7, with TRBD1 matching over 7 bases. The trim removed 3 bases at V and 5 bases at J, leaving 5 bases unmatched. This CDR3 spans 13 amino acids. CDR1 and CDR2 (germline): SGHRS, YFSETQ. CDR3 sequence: CASSSDRVNEQYF. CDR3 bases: TGCGCCAGCAGCTCAGACAGGGTAAACGAGCAGTACTTC.

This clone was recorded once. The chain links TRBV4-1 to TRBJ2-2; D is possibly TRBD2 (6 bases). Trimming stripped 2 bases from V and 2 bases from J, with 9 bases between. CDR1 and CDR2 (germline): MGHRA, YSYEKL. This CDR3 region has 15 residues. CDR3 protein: CASSQQRANTGELFF. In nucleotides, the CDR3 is TGCGCCAGCAGCCAACAGCGGGCTAACACCGGGGAGCTGTTTTTT.

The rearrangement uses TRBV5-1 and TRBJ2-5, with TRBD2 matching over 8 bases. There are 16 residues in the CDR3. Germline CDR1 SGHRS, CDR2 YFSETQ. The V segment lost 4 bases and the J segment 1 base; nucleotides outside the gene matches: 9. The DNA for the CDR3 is TGCGCCAGCAGCCGCACTAGCGGAGCCTTCCAAGAGACCCAGTACTTC. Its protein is CASSRTSGAFQETQYF. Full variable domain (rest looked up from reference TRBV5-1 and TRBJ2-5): KAGVTQTPRYLIKTRGQQVTLSCSPISGHRSVSWYQQTPGQGLQFLFEYFSETQRNKGNFPGRFSGRQFSNSRSEMNVSTLELGDSALYLCASSRTSGAFQETQYFGPGTRLLVL.

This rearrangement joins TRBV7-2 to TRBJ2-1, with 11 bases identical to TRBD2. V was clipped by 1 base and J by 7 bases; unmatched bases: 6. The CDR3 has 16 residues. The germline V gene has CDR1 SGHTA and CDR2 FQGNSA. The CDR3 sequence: CASSLDLLAGVNEQFF. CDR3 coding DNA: TGTGCCAGCAGCTTAGATTTACTAGCGGGGGTGAATGAGCAGTTCTTC. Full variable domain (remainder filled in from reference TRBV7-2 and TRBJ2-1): GAGVSQSPSNKVTEKGKDVELRCDPISGHTALYWYRQSLGQGLEFLIYFQGNSAPDKSGLPSDRFSAERTGGSVSTLTIQRTQQEDSAVYLCASSLDLLAGVNEQFFGPGTRLTVL.

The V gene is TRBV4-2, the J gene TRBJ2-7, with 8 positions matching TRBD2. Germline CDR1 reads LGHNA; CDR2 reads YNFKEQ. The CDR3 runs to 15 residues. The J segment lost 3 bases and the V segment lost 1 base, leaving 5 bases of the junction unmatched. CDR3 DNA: TGTGCCAGCAGCCAAGCCTCGGGACTAGGCTACGAGCAGTACTTC. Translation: CASSQASGLGYEQYF.

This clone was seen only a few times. The CDR3 reads CASNRGRGTEAFF. The CDR3 coding sequence is TGTGCCAGCAATCGAGGCCGGGGAACTGAAGCTTTCTTT. The rearrangement joins TRBV27 to TRBJ1-1; D is undetermined. Trimming took 7 bases from V and 5 from J, leaving 14 bases between them. This CDR3 comprises 13 residues. Germline CDR1 and CDR2: MNHEY and SMNVEV (reference sequence).

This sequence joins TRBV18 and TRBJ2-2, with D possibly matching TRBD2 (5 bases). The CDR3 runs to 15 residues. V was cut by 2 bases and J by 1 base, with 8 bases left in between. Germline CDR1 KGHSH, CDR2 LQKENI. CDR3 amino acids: CASSPFRGNTGELFF. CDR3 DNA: TGTGCCAGCTCACCATTCCGGGGGAACACCGGGGAGCTGTTTTTT.

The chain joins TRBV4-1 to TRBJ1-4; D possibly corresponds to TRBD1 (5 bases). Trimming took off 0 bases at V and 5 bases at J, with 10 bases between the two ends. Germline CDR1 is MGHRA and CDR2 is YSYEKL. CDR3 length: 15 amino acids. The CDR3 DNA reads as TGCGCCAGCAGCCAAGAGGGGGACTCGAATGAAAAACTGTTTTTT. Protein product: CASSQEGDSNEKLFF.

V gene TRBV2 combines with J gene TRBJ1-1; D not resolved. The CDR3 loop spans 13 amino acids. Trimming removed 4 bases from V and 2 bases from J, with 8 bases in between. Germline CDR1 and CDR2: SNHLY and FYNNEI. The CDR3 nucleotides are TGTGCCAGCAGTGTAAACAGTAACACTGAAGCTTTCTTT. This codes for CASSVNSNTEAFF.

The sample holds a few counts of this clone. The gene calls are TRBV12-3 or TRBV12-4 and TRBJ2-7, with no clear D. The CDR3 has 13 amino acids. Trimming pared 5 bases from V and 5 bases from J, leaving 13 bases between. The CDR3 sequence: CASSTTPDDEQYF. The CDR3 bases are TGTGCCAGCAGTACGACACCCGACGACGAGCAGTACTTC.

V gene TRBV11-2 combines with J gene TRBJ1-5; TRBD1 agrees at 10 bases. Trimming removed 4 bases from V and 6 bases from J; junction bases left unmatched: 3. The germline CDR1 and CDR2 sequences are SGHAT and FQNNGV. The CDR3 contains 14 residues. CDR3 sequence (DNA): TGTGCCAGCAGCTCCGGACAGGGGGGTCAGCCCCAGCATTTT. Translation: CASSSGQGGQPQHF.

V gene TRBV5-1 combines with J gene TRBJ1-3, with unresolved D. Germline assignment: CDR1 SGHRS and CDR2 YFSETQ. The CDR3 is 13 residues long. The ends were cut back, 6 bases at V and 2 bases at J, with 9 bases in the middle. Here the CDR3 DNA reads TGCGCCAGCACCCTGGCCACTGGAAACACCATATATTTT. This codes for CASTLATGNTIYF.

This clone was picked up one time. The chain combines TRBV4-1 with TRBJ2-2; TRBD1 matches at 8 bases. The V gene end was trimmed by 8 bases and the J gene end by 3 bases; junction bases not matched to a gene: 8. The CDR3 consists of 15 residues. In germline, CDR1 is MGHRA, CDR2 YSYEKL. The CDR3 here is CASGQDREDTGELFF. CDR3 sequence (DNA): TGCGCCAGCGGGCAGGACAGGGAAGACACCGGGGAGCTGTTTTTT.

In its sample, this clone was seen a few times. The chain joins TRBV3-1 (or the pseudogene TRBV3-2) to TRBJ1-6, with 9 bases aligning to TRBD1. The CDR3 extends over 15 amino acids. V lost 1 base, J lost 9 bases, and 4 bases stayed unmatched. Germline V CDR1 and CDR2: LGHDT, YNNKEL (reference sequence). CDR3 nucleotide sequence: TGTGCCAGCAGCCAAGCACAGGGGGCGAGTTCACCCCTCCACTTT. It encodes CASSQAQGASSPLHF.

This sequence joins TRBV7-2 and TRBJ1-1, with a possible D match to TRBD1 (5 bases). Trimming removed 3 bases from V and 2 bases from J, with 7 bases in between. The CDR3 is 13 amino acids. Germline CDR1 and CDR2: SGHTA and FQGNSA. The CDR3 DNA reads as TGTGCCAGCAGCTTGACAGAAAACACTGAAGCTTTCTTT. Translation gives CASSLTENTEAFF.

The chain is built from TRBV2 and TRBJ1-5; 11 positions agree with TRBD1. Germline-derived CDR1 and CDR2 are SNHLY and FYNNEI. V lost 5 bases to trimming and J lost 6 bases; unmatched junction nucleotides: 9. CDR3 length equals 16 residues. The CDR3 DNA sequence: TGTGCCAGCAGTTTTACCGGGACAGGGGGAGGTCAGCCCCAGCATTTT. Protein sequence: CASSFTGTGGGQPQHF.

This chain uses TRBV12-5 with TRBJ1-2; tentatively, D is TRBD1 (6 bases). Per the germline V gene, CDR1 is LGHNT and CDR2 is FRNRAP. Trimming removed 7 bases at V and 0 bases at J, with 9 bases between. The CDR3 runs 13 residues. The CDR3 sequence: CASVQGTNYGYTF. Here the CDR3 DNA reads TGTGCTAGTGTCCAGGGGACTAACTATGGCTACACCTTC. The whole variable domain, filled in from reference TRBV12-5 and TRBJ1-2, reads DARVTQTPRHKVTEMGQEVTMRCQPILGHNTVFWYRQTMMQGLELLAYFRNRAPLDDSGMPKDRFSAEMPDATLATLKIQPSEPRDSAVYFCASVQGTNYGYTFGSGTRLTVV.

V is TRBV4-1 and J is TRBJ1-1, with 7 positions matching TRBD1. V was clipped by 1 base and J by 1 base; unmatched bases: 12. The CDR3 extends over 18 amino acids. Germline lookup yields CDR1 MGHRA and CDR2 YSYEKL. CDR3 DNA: TGCGCCAGCAGCCAAGGCAGGGGGACGCCACTACAGAACACTGAAGCTTTCTTT. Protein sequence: CASSQGRGTPLQNTEAFF.

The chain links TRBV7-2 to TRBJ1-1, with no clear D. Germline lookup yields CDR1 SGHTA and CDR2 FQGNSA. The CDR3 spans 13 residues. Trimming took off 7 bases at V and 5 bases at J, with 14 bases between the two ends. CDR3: CASKSGKGTEAFF. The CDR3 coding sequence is TGTGCCAGCAAATCGGGGAAAGGGACTGAAGCTTTCTTT.

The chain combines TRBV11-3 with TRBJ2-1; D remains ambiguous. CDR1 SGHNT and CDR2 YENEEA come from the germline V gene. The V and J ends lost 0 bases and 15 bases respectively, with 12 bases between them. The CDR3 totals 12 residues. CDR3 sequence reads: CASSLDRTVLFF. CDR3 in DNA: TGTGCCAGCAGCTTAGATCGTACAGTACTGTTCTTC.

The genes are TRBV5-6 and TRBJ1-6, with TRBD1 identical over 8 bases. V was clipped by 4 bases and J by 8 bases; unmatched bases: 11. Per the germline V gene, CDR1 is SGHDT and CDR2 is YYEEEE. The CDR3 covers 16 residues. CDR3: CASSGLRTGMHSPLHF. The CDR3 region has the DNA TGTGCCAGCAGCGGACTTAGGACAGGGATGCATTCACCCCTCCACTTT.

The CDR3 coding sequence is TGTGCCAGCAGCTTTTCGGGAACGGGCAATCAGCCCCAGCATTTT. Its translation is CASSFSGTGNQPQHF. V gene TRBV11-2 combines with J gene TRBJ1-5; D is uncertain. This CDR3 region has 15 residues. CDR1 is SGHAT, CDR2 FQNNGV, per germline. V was trimmed by 3 bases and J by 2 bases, leaving 11 bases between them.

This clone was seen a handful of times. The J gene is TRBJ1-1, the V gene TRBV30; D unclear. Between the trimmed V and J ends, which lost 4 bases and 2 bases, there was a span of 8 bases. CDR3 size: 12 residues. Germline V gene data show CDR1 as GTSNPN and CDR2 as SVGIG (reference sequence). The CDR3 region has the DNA TGTGCCTGGAAAACTACCAACACTGAAGCTTTCTTT. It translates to CAWKTTNTEAFF.

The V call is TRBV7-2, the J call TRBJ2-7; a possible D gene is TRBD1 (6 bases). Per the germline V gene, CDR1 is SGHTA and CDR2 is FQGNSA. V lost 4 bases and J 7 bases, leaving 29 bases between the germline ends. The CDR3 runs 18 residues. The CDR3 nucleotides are TGTGCCAGCAGCTCACGCACCTCCGACAGGCTGATATCGCGTGAGCAGTACTTC. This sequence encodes CASSSRTSDRLISREQYF.